The 26 T cell receptor beta chains below come from one sample, sequenced in a study of CD4 T cells in relation to SARS-CoV-2 and coronaviruses. Produced via immunoSEQ multiplex PCR; TCRdb's table is partial and in-frame only. Here the sample spans about 68,000 clones, just over 90% being singletons. Before the COVID-19 pandemic, during about 2010-2018, CD4+ T cells were taken from unexposed donors. Sample: naive CD4+ T cells from PBMCs. As for subset: naive CD4+ T cells isolated by negative enrichment. All receptors derive from a human donor in good health.

The rearrangement uses TRBV30 and TRBJ1-2; TRBD1 matches 9 bases. Germline loops: CDR1 GTSNPN, CDR2 SVGIG (reference sequence). This CDR3 has 14 residues. The trim removed 3 bases at V and 5 bases at J, leaving 7 bases unmatched. CDR3 nucleotide sequence: TGTGCCTGGAGCCACCGGGACAGGGTTTATGGCTACACCTTC. Protein sequence: CAWSHRDRVYGYTF.

Concerning this clone itself: It is unclear where the CDR3 begins or ends on the DNA, so no DNA is shown, and the CDR3 is as TCRdb lists it. V gene TRBV5-1 combines with J gene TRBJ2-2. With termini counted, the CDR3 has 19 amino acids. CDR1 SGHRS and CDR2 YFSETQ come from the germline V gene. The CDR3 here is CASSDPFGAVGVGTGELFF.

The genes are TRBV9 and TRBJ2-7; D might be TRBD2 (7 bases). The V end lost 4 bases, the J end lost 4 bases, and 15 bases lay between the germline ends. The CDR3 length is 14 residues. CDR1 SGDLS and CDR2 YYNGEE come from the germline V gene. DNA of the CDR3: TGTGCCAGCAGCCCGGGGGGCCAGGGTTACGAGCAGTACTTC. Its protein is CASSPGGQGYEQYF.

This chain connects TRBV7-9 to TRBJ2-3, with TRBD2 matching 10 bases. The J segment lost 5 bases and the V segment lost 7 bases, leaving 9 bases of the junction unmatched. This CDR3 spans 15 amino acids. Germline V gene sequence: CDR1 SEHNR, CDR2 FQNEAQ (reference sequence). The CDR3 protein is CASTQAASGRDTQYF. The CDR3 coding sequence is TGTGCCAGCACCCAAGCTGCTAGCGGGAGAGATACGCAGTATTTT.

The chain joins TRBV18 to TRBJ2-7, with 7 bases aligning to TRBD1. The CDR3 sequence is 14 residues long. CDR1 and CDR2 from the germline V gene are KGHSH and LQKENI. V shed 2 bases, J shed 7 bases, and the junction held 8 bases outside the gene matches. The CDR3 DNA reads as TGTGCCAGCTCACCAAGACAGGGAACGGGTGAGCAGTACTTC. Translated, it gives CASSPRQGTGEQYF.

A single count supports this clone. V gene TRBV7-9 combines with J gene TRBJ1-4; D remains ambiguous. From germline, CDR1 is SEHNR and CDR2 FQNEAQ (reference sequence). The germline V and J ends were trimmed by 1 base and 5 bases, with 11 bases remaining between them. CDR3 size: 15 residues. The CDR3 DNA is TGTGCCAGCAGCTTAGAAGGCAGAATGAATGAAAAACTGTTTTTT. Translated, it gives CASSLEGRMNEKLFF. Drawing the rest from reference TRBV7-9 and TRBJ1-4, the complete variable domain is DTGVSQNPRHKITKRGQNVTFRCDPISEHNRLYWYRQTLGQGPEFLTYFQNEAQLEKSRLLSDRFSAERPKGSFSTLEIQRTEQGDSAMYLCASSLEGRMNEKLFFGSGTQLSVL.

CDR3 in DNA: TGTGCCAGCTCCACCGGGACAGCAGCCTACGAGCAGTACTTC. This codes for CASSTGTAAYEQYF. The V and J genes are TRBV7-8 and TRBJ2-7, with 7 positions matching TRBD1. The CDR3 is 14 amino acids. CDR1 SGHVS and CDR2 FQNEAQ come from the germline V gene. V lost 8 bases, J lost 2 bases, and 9 bases stayed unmatched.

V is TRBV9 and J is TRBJ2-3, with TRBD2 as a possible D gene (7 bases). Looked up from germline, CDR1 is SGDLS and CDR2 is YYNGEE. CDR3 length: 15 amino acids. V lost 3 bases and J 6 bases, leaving 17 bases between the germline ends. This chain's CDR3 is CASSAQGGEADTQYF. DNA of the CDR3: TGTGCCAGCAGCGCCCAAGGGGGGGAGGCGGATACGCAGTATTTT.

V is TRBV28 and J is TRBJ2-4; perhaps TRBD1 as D (6 bases). Deletions cut 5 bases from V and 7 bases from J, with 24 bases between. Germline V lookup: CDR1 MDHEN, CDR2 SYDVKM. The CDR3 loop spans 17 amino acids. The CDR3 DNA follows: TGTGCCAGCAGTCGCGGCGTGATAGACAGGCCCGGGAACATTCAGTACTTC. As protein: CASSRGVIDRPGNIQYF.

V and J are TRBV3-1 (or the pseudogene TRBV3-2) and TRBJ2-3, with 10 positions matching TRBD1. The ends lost 1 base at V and 8 bases at J; junction bases unmatched: 21. CDR1 and CDR2 (germline): LGHDT, YNNKEL (reference sequence). The CDR3 consists of 20 residues. CDR3 sequence reads: CASSQGPSGQGGAGPGTQYF. CDR3 bases: TGTGCCAGCAGCCAAGGCCCCTCCGGACAGGGGGGGGCGGGGCCAGGTACGCAGTATTTT.

The rearrangement links TRBV7-9 to TRBJ2-5; the match to TRBD2 covers 11 bases. With 5 bases clipped from V and 3 bases from J, the junction kept 5 bases outside the gene matches. CDR1 is SEHNR and CDR2 is FQNEAQ in the germline V gene (reference sequence). The CDR3 is made up of 15 amino acids. The CDR3 nucleotides read TGTGCCAGCAGCCCCGGGACTAGCGGTAAAGAGACCCAGTACTTC. Residues: CASSPGTSGKETQYF.

V is TRBV28 and J is TRBJ1-2; D ambiguous. V was pared by 6 bases and J by 1 base, with 15 bases between. Germline CDR1 is MDHEN and CDR2 is SYDVKM. The CDR3 is 15 amino acids. DNA of the CDR3: TGTGCCAGCAGCCCCAATGGCAGATTTAACTATGGCTACACCTTC. It yields the protein CASSPNGRFNYGYTF.

CDR3 residues: CASSLYMNTEAFF. The CDR3 DNA is TGTGCCAGCAGCTTATATATGAACACTGAAGCTTTCTTT. The gene calls are TRBV7-3 and TRBJ1-1, with no clear D. CDR1 SGHTA and CDR2 FQGTGA come from the germline V gene. Between the trimmed V and J ends, which lost 2 bases and 0 bases, there was a span of 4 bases. The CDR3 is 13 amino acids.

This chain links TRBV2 with TRBJ2-7, with 9 bases fitting TRBD1. The CDR3 spans 12 residues. Germline CDR1 reads SNHLY; CDR2 reads FYNNEI. Trimming cost V 6 bases and J 7 bases; bases outside gene matches: 4. Here the CDR3 reads CASRDRGWEQYF. CDR3 bases: TGTGCCAGCAGGGACAGGGGATGGGAGCAGTACTTC.

The genes are TRBV28 and TRBJ2-7; weak D call: TRBD2 (6 bases). Per germline, CDR1 MDHEN and CDR2 SYDVKM. The CDR3 consists of 15 residues. V lost 5 bases to trimming and J lost 2 bases, with 16 bases between them. CDR3: CASSPVGSGTYEQYF. The CDR3 DNA reads as TGTGCCAGCAGTCCGGTCGGGAGCGGTACCTACGAGCAGTACTTC. The full variable domain, its missing parts supplied by reference TRBV28 and TRBJ2-7, is DVKVTQSSRYLVKRTGEKVFLECVQDMDHENMFWYRQDPGLGLRLIYFSYDVKMKEKGDIPEGYSVSREKKERFSLILESASTNQTSMYLCASSPVGSGTYEQYFGPGTRLTVT.

The V and J genes are TRBV3-1 (or the pseudogene TRBV3-2) and TRBJ1-5, with D possibly being TRBD1 (6 bases). The CDR3 length is 16 residues. V shed 0 bases and J shed 4 bases, with 13 bases lying between them. Germline lookup yields CDR1 LGHDT and CDR2 YNNKEL (reference sequence). This chain's CDR3 is CASSQDSRGTNQPQHF. The CDR3 nucleotides are TGTGCCAGCAGCCAAGACAGCCGAGGGACAAATCAGCCCCAGCATTTT.

The V call is TRBV9, the J call TRBJ2-3, with 11 bases aligning to TRBD2. V dropped 4 bases and J dropped 4; count of bases not matched to a gene: 2. CDR1 SGDLS and CDR2 YYNGEE come from the germline V gene. The CDR3 sequence is 14 residues long. DNA of the CDR3: TGTGCCAGCAGCACGGGACTAGCGGCAGATACGCAGTATTTT. Protein sequence: CASSTGLAADTQYF.

The chain joins TRBV2 to TRBJ2-7; the match to TRBD1 covers 8 bases. The V and J ends lost 7 bases and 6 bases, in that order; junction bases with no gene match: 11. This CDR3 is built from 14 residues. Germline V gene data show CDR1 as SNHLY and CDR2 as FYNNEI. The CDR3 DNA is TGTGCCAGCATCACCTCGACAGGGGCGGGCGAGCAGTACTTC. This sequence encodes CASITSTGAGEQYF.

The V gene is TRBV5-6, the J gene TRBJ2-6; no clear D gene. The V and J ends lost 4 bases and 0 bases respectively, with 5 bases between them. CDR1 and CDR2 (germline): SGHDT, YYEEEE. This CDR3 has 14 amino acids. CDR3 in amino acids: CASSPSSGANVLTF. The CDR3 coding sequence is TGTGCCAGCAGCCCGAGCTCTGGGGCCAACGTCCTGACTTTC.

V and J are TRBV19 and TRBJ1-5; 9 nucleotides match TRBD1. This CDR3 is built from 15 residues. V lost 3 bases to trimming and J lost 3 bases; unmatched junction nucleotides: 3. Per the germline V gene, CDR1 is LNHDA and CDR2 is SQIVND (reference sequence). For the CDR3, the DNA is TGTGCCAGTAGTATGTGGGACAGGGACAATCAGCCCCAGCATTTT. Its translation: CASSMWDRDNQPQHF.

V usage is TRBV15 and J usage is TRBJ2-7; TRBD1 matches 9 bases. The trim removed 5 bases at V and 3 bases at J, leaving 11 bases unmatched. The CDR3 is 16 residues long. CDR1 LNHNV and CDR2 YYDKDF come from the germline V gene (reference sequence). CDR3 in DNA: TGTGCCACCAGCTTGAAGGCTGGGACAGGGTTCTACGAGCAGTACTTC. It codes for CATSLKAGTGFYEQYF.

The J gene is TRBJ1-2, the V gene TRBV6-5, with TRBD1 matching over 9 bases. This CDR3 is built from 15 residues. V gave up 7 bases and J gave up 0 bases; unmatched junction bases: 6. CDR1 and CDR2 (germline): MNHEY, SVGAGI. In DNA, the CDR3 is TGTGCCAGCATCCGGGACAGGGAGACTAACTATGGCTACACCTTC. As protein: CASIRDRETNYGYTF.

The rearrangement joins TRBV6-6 to TRBJ1-6, with 7 bases aligning to TRBD1. V gave up 7 bases and J gave up 5 bases; unmatched junction bases: 8. The CDR3 sequence is 15 residues long. Germline V lookup: CDR1 MNHNY, CDR2 SVGAGI (reference sequence). The CDR3 region is CASMLRDRHNSPLHF. The CDR3 DNA follows: TGTGCCAGCATGCTCCGGGACAGACATAATTCACCCCTCCACTTT.

This clone was seen just once. The J gene is TRBJ1-1, the V gene TRBV11-3; TRBD1 matches 9 bases. The germline V gene has CDR1 SGHNT and CDR2 YENEEA. This CDR3 is built from 14 residues. With 0 bases clipped from V and 5 bases from J, the junction kept 1 base outside the gene matches. The CDR3 nucleotides read TGTGCCAGCAGCTTAGAGGGACAGGGTACTGAAGCTTTCTTT. Its translation: CASSLEGQGTEAFF. The complete variable domain, with remaining parts taken from reference TRBV11-3 and TRBJ1-1, reads EAGVVQSPRYKIIEKKQPVAFWCNPISGHNTLYWYLQNLGQGPELLIRYENEEAVDDSQLPKDRFSAERLKGVDSTLKIQPAELGDSAVYLCASSLEGQGTEAFFGQGTRLTVV.

The rearrangement uses TRBV4-1 and TRBJ1-1, with unresolved D. The germline V and J ends were trimmed by 4 bases and 0 bases, with 21 bases remaining between them. Germline CDR1 and CDR2: MGHRA and YSYEKL. CDR3 size: 18 residues. CDR3 nucleotides: TGCGCCAGCAGCCCCCCGGGCGGCCCGACCCCCATGAACACTGAAGCTTTCTTT. This sequence encodes CASSPPGGPTPMNTEAFF.

This chain connects TRBV28 to TRBJ2-3; no definite D call. Germline CDR1 and CDR2: MDHEN and SYDVKM. Trimming cost V 1 base and J 2 bases, with 4 bases left between them. The CDR3 loop spans 13 amino acids. In nucleotides, the CDR3 is TGTGCCAGCAGTTTATTTGCCACAGATACGCAGTATTTT. Its translation: CASSLFATDTQYF.